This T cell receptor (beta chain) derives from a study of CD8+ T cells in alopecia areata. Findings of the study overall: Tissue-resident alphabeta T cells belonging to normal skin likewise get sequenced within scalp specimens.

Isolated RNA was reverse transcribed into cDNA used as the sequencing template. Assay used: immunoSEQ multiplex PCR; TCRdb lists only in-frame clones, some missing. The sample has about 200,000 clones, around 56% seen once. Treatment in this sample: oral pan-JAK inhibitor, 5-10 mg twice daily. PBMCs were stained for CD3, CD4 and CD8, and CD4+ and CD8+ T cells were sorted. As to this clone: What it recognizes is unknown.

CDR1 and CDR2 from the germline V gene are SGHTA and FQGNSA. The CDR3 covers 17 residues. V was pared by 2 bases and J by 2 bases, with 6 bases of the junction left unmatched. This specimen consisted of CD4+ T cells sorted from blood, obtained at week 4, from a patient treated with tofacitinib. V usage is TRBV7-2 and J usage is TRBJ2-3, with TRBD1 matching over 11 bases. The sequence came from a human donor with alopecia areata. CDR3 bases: TGTGCCAGCAGCTTAAGGGACAGGGGGTCCCTCACAGATACGCAGTATTTT. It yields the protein CASSLRDRGSLTDTQYF.